These 30 T cell receptor beta chains originate from one sample sequenced in a study of blood T cell repertoires in COVID-19. TCRdb keeps only in-frame clones here, not all; method: immunoSEQ multiplex PCR. Found here are fewer than 250,000 clones, roughly four fifths of them singletons; the top ten hold around 3.5%. The source material was PBMCs or T cells enriched from blood (not recorded which). These receptors were taken from a woman aged 35 to 49 who had been exposed to COVID-19.

Only a few counts were recorded for this clone. DNA of the CDR3: TGTGCCAGCAGCTTACTGCCTAACCCAAACACTGAAGCTTTCTTT. The encoded protein is CASSLLPNPNTEAFF. The chain employs TRBV7-2 and TRBJ1-1, with D uncertain. Germline CDR1 reads SGHTA; CDR2 reads FQGNSA. This CDR3 spans 15 amino acids. With 2 bases removed from V and 2 bases from J, the gap between germline ends came to 12 bases.

In its sample, this clone is medium-sized. The J gene is TRBJ1-4, the V gene TRBV11-2, with a tentative D call TRBD1 (6 bases). Trimming removed 2 bases at V and 10 bases at J, with 17 bases between. The CDR3 extends over 15 amino acids. Germline V gene sequence: CDR1 SGHAT, CDR2 FQNNGV. CDR3 sequence: CASSLMGTNTGKLFF. In nucleotides, the CDR3 is TGTGCCAGCAGCTTAATGGGGACAAATACGGGAAAACTGTTTTTT.

The chain employs TRBV30 and TRBJ1-1, with 10 bases aligning to TRBD1. The CDR3 extends over 14 amino acids. With 0 bases clipped from V and 3 bases from J, the junction kept 1 base outside the gene matches. Per germline, CDR1 GTSNPN and CDR2 SVGIG (reference sequence). CDR3 amino acids: CAWSVGTGDTEAFF. In nucleotides, the CDR3 is TGTGCCTGGAGTGTAGGGACAGGGGACACTGAAGCTTTCTTT.

The chain carries TRBV5-1 and TRBJ2-7, with 7 bases lining up with TRBD2. Trimming removed 6 bases from V and 2 bases from J; junction bases left unmatched: 8. Germline V gene data show CDR1 as SGHRS and CDR2 as YFSETQ. The CDR3 extends over 14 amino acids. CDR3 bases: TGCGCCAGCACTTCAGCCGGGAGGACCTACGAGCAGTACTTC. It yields the protein CASTSAGRTYEQYF. Complete variable domain (other parts from reference TRBV5-1 and TRBJ2-7): KAGVTQTPRYLIKTRGQQVTLSCSPISGHRSVSWYQQTPGQGLQFLFEYFSETQRNKGNFPGRFSGRQFSNSRSEMNVSTLELGDSALYLCASTSAGRTYEQYFGPGTRLTVT.

The CDR3 is CASSMGHRDRTSLNYGYTF. CDR3 bases: TGTGCCAGTAGTATGGGACACCGGGACAGGACCTCACTAAACTATGGCTACACCTTC. The chain combines TRBV19 with TRBJ1-2, with TRBD1 identical over 8 bases. The CDR3 has 19 residues. Per germline, CDR1 LNHDA and CDR2 SQIVND (reference sequence). Trimming at V came to 3 bases and at J to 2 bases, leaving 17 bases not matched to a gene.

The gene calls are TRBV28 and TRBJ1-5; D is undetermined. Germline CDR1 and CDR2: MDHEN and SYDVKM. CDR3 length: 12 residues. The V and J ends lost 7 bases and 2 bases respectively, with 6 bases between them. This CDR3 reads CASKGGNQPQHF. CDR3 DNA: TGTGCCAGCAAGGGAGGCAATCAGCCCCAGCATTTT.

The V and J genes are TRBV7-8 and TRBJ1-4; maybe TRBD1 (6 bases). Trimming stripped 5 bases from V and 0 bases from J, with 25 bases between. This CDR3 spans 20 amino acids. Germline V gene sequence: CDR1 SGHVS, CDR2 FQNEAQ. CDR3 DNA: TGTGCCAGCAGCCGTCAACTACAGGGATACGGAGGTCCAACTAATGAAAAACTGTTTTTT. It is translated as CASSRQLQGYGGPTNEKLFF. Using reference TRBV7-8 and TRBJ1-4 for the parts outside the CDR3, the full variable domain is GAGVSQSPRYKVAKRGQDVALRCDPISGHVSLFWYQQALGQGPEFLTYFQNEAQLDKSGLPSDRFFAERPEGSVSTLKIQRTQQEDSAVYLCASSRQLQGYGGPTNEKLFFGSGTQLSVL.

The chain links TRBV19 to TRBJ2-5; 8 nucleotides align to TRBD1. The CDR3 spans 16 residues. V lost 4 bases and J lost 5; bases outside the gene matches: 12. Germline V CDR1 and CDR2: LNHDA, SQIVND (reference sequence). The CDR3 protein is CASSTPAAGGGETQYF. CDR3 coding DNA: TGTGCCAGTAGTACGCCGGCGGCAGGGGGCGGGGAGACCCAGTACTTC.

The chain combines TRBV5-1 with TRBJ2-1; weak D call: TRBD2 (5 bases). The germline V and J ends were trimmed by 1 base and 0 bases, with 14 bases remaining between them. This CDR3 contains 17 residues. The germline V gene has CDR1 SGHRS and CDR2 YFSETQ. The CDR3 loop is CASSLTLASGSYNEQFF. The CDR3 DNA follows: TGCGCCAGCAGCTTGACCTTAGCGTCGGGCTCCTACAATGAGCAGTTCTTC.

V gene TRBV5-6 combines with J gene TRBJ2-1, with 10 bases fitting TRBD2. The CDR3 length is 18 residues. CDR1 is SGHDT and CDR2 is YYEEEE in the germline V gene. The V and J ends lost 4 bases and 4 bases, in that order; junction bases with no gene match: 14. The CDR3 sequence: CASSNQAGTSDFYNEQFF. The CDR3 DNA reads as TGTGCCAGCAGCAACCAAGCCGGGACTAGCGATTTTTACAATGAGCAGTTCTTC.

The rearrangement uses TRBV7-2 and TRBJ2-2; D may be TRBD1 (5 bases). The CDR3 covers 15 residues. Germline V gives CDR1 SGHTA, CDR2 FQGNSA. Trimming cost V 5 bases and J 0 bases, with 10 bases left between them. The CDR3: CASSVQTANTGELFF. The CDR3, as DNA: TGTGCCAGCAGCGTCCAGACAGCGAACACCGGGGAGCTGTTTTTT.

The chain carries TRBV4-1 and TRBJ2-4, with D possibly matching TRBD2 (5 bases). V was shortened by 0 bases and J by 7 bases, with 13 bases between the two germline ends. CDR1 MGHRA and CDR2 YSYEKL come from the germline V gene. The length of the CDR3 is 15 residues. CDR3 protein: CASSQDPGSSNIQYF. The DNA of the CDR3 is TGCGCCAGCAGCCAAGATCCTGGGAGTAGTAACATTCAGTACTTC.

This clone came up many times. This chain joins TRBV5-1 and TRBJ1-6; D is uncertain. Trimming cost V 0 bases and J 0 bases, with 4 bases left between them. CDR1 and CDR2 (germline): SGHRS, YFSETQ. The CDR3 totals 15 residues. The CDR3 is CASSLDTSYNSPLHF. The CDR3 bases are TGCGCCAGCAGCTTGGACACCTCCTATAATTCACCCCTCCACTTT.

This clone was detected a few times. The CDR3 here is CASKTEPVFSGNTIYF. DNA for the CDR3: TGTGCCAGCAAAACAGAACCAGTCTTTTCTGGAAACACCATATATTTT. The chain employs TRBV2 and TRBJ1-3; D call uncertain. This CDR3 comprises 16 residues. V lost 7 bases and J lost 1, with 17 bases in between. Germline CDR1 is SNHLY and CDR2 is FYNNEI.

The chain has TRBV12-5 and TRBJ1-6, with unresolved D. This CDR3 region has 13 residues. V was trimmed by 1 base and J by 9 bases, leaving 7 bases between them. Germline CDR1 and CDR2: LGHNT and FRNRAP. CDR3 bases: TGTGCTAGTGGTTTGGATAGGAGTTCACCCCTCCACTTT. It specifies CASGLDRSSPLHF. The entire variable domain, with the rest obtained from reference TRBV12-5 and TRBJ1-6, is as follows: DARVTQTPRHKVTEMGQEVTMRCQPILGHNTVFWYRQTMMQGLELLAYFRNRAPLDDSGMPKDRFSAEMPDATLATLKIQPSEPRDSAVYFCASGLDRSSPLHFGNGTRLTVT.

The chain uses TRBV4-3 and TRBJ2-1; possibly TRBD2 for D (6 bases). The V end was cut by 6 bases, the J end by 9 bases, with 6 bases between. Per the germline V gene, CDR1 is LGHNA and CDR2 is YSLEER. The CDR3 spans 10 residues. The CDR3 loop is CASRGGEQFF. The CDR3 bases are TGCGCCAGCAGGGGGGGTGAGCAGTTCTTC.

This clone was detected once. The V gene is TRBV7-2, the J gene TRBJ2-4, with D perhaps TRBD1 (5 bases). Germline V CDR1 and CDR2: SGHTA, FQGNSA. V was cut by 5 bases and J by 7 bases, with 18 bases left in between. This CDR3 region has 15 residues. CDR3 protein: CASSPHSGAQNIQYF. For the CDR3, the DNA is TGTGCCAGCAGCCCCCATAGTGGGGCGCAGAACATTCAGTACTTC.

The V and J genes are TRBV6-5 and TRBJ1-4; 8 bases fit TRBD1. Germline CDR1 and CDR2: MNHEY and SVGAGI. V trimming: 4 bases; J trimming: 8 bases; junction bases outside the gene matches: 9. This CDR3 comprises 15 residues. The CDR3 DNA is TGTGCCAGCAGTTCCCCGGACAGGGACGGAGAAAAACTGTTTTTT. Translating gives CASSSPDRDGEKLFF.

J is TRBJ2-7 and V is TRBV10-3; 11 nucleotides align to TRBD2. Trimming took 5 bases from V and 0 from J; bases not matched to a gene: 3. The CDR3 is 15 amino acids. Germline CDR1 and CDR2: ENHRY and SYGVKD. Here the CDR3 reads CAISSGTSGSYEQYF. The CDR3 DNA is TGTGCCATCAGTTCCGGGACTAGCGGCTCCTACGAGCAGTACTTC.

V is TRBV7-9 and J is TRBJ2-5; a possible D gene is TRBD2 (5 bases). The CDR3 extends over 15 amino acids. The germline V gene has CDR1 SEHNR and CDR2 FQNEAQ (reference sequence). V was clipped by 5 bases and J by 0 bases, with 13 bases between them. The CDR3 spells CASSLTPGYQETQYF. Here the CDR3 DNA reads TGTGCCAGCAGCCTCACCCCGGGGTACCAAGAGACCCAGTACTTC.

The CDR3 reads CASSPGGAGATYEQYF. CDR3 nucleotide sequence: TGCGCCAGCAGCCCTGGGGGAGCGGGGGCAACCTACGAGCAGTACTTC. The chain employs TRBV4-1 and TRBJ2-7, with 8 bases fitting TRBD2. The germline gives CDR1 MGHRA, CDR2 YSYEKL. J gave up 2 bases and V 4 bases, and 10 bases lay outside the gene matches. This CDR3 has 16 residues.

The rearrangement links TRBV7-9 to TRBJ1-4; no clear D. The V and J ends lost 7 bases and 6 bases respectively, with 21 bases between them. Germline CDR1 SEHNR, CDR2 FQNEAQ (reference sequence). CDR3 length equals 16 residues. CDR3: CASTPFVLKGDEKLFF. The CDR3 nucleotides are TGTGCCAGCACCCCTTTTGTTTTGAAGGGAGATGAAAAACTGTTTTTT.

The chain recombines TRBV28 with TRBJ1-4; no definite D call. Germline CDR1 reads MDHEN; CDR2 reads SYDVKM. Trimming pared 6 bases from V and 3 bases from J, leaving 14 bases between. The CDR3 is 15 residues long. The DNA of the CDR3 is TGTGCCAGCAGCCCCCCCGACATGGCTAATGAAAAACTGTTTTTT. Residues: CASSPPDMANEKLFF.

The J gene is TRBJ1-2, the V gene TRBV2; 11 bases match TRBD1. The CDR3 runs to 14 residues. Germline loops: CDR1 SNHLY, CDR2 FYNNEI. After removal of 6 bases from V and 5 bases from J, the junction contained 5 bases not matched to a gene. CDR3 sequence: CASRRTGGWYGYTF. The CDR3 DNA sequence: TGTGCCAGCAGAAGGACAGGGGGCTGGTATGGCTACACCTTC.

The chain combines TRBV7-2 with TRBJ2-3, with D possibly being TRBD1 (6 bases). The CDR3 has 16 residues. From germline, CDR1 is SGHTA and CDR2 FQGNSA. The V end lost 6 bases, the J end lost 0 bases, and 16 bases lay between the germline ends. For the CDR3, the DNA is TGTGCCAGCAGACAATTAGGGGGAATGAGCACAGATACGCAGTATTTT. It codes for CASRQLGGMSTDTQYF.

The V gene is TRBV5-8, the J gene TRBJ2-1; weak D call: TRBD1 (5 bases). Per germline, CDR1 SGHTS and CDR2 YDEGEE. The CDR3 totals 17 residues. V was trimmed by 4 bases and J by 0 bases, leaving 17 bases between them. The CDR3 nucleotides are TGTGCCAGCAGCCTGAGCCTCGACAGTAGCTCCTACAATGAGCAGTTCTTC. This gives the protein CASSLSLDSSSYNEQFF.

This chain links TRBV5-6 with TRBJ1-2, with 7 bases lining up with TRBD1. The length of the CDR3 is 14 residues. Germline V gene sequence: CDR1 SGHDT, CDR2 YYEEEE. V lost 4 bases to trimming and J lost 4 bases; unmatched junction nucleotides: 7. The CDR3 region has the DNA TGTGCCAGCAGCGCGATCCGGGACAGCTATGGCTACACCTTC. It codes for CASSAIRDSYGYTF.

In its sample, this clone was seen a few times. The chain recombines TRBV28 with TRBJ1-5; no reliable D call. V was pared by 6 bases and J by 2 bases, with 17 bases between. The CDR3 sequence is 16 residues long. Per germline, CDR1 MDHEN and CDR2 SYDVKM. CDR3: CASRSRGANGNQPQHF. In nucleotides, the CDR3 is TGTGCCAGCAGGTCTCGGGGAGCGAATGGCAATCAGCCCCAGCATTTT.

The chain employs TRBV2 and TRBJ1-3; weak D call: TRBD1 (6 bases). CDR1 is SNHLY and CDR2 is FYNNEI in the germline V gene. This CDR3 region has 15 residues. V was cut by 6 bases and J by 2 bases, with 14 bases left in between. CDR3 protein: CASRDQGIAGNTIYF. CDR3 DNA sequence: TGTGCCAGCAGGGATCAGGGGATTGCTGGAAACACCATATATTTT.

The chain couples TRBV19 to TRBJ2-7; D possibly corresponds to TRBD1 (5 bases). Trimming pared 6 bases from V and 4 bases from J, leaving 16 bases between. The CDR3 sequence is 14 residues long. Germline values: CDR1 LNHDA, CDR2 SQIVND (reference sequence). The CDR3 here is CASSASSGIYEQYF. The CDR3 DNA reads as TGTGCCAGTAGCGCATCTTCAGGGATTTACGAGCAGTACTTC.